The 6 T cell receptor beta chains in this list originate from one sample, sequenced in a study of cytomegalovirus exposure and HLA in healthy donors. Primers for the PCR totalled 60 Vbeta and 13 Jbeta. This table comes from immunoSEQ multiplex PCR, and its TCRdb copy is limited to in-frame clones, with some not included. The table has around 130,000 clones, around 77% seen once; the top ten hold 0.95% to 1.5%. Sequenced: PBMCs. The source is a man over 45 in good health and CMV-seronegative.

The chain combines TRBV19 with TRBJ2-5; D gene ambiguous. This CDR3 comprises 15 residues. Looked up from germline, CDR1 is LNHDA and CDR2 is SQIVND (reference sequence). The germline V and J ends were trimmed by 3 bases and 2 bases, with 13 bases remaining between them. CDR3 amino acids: CASSIRSQTQETQYF. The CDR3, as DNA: TGTGCCAGTAGTATCCGCAGTCAGACACAAGAGACCCAGTACTTC.

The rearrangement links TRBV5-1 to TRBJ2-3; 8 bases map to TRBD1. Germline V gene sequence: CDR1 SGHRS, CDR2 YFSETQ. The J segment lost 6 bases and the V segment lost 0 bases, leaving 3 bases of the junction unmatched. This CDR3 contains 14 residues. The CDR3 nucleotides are TGCGCCAGCAGCTTGGGCGACAGGGGCGATACGCAGTATTTT. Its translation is CASSLGDRGDTQYF.

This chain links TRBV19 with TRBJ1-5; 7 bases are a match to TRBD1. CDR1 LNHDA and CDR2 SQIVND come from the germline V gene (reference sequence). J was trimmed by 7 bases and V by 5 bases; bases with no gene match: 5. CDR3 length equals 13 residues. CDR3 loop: CASSEGAGQPQHF. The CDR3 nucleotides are TGTGCCAGTAGTGAGGGGGCAGGCCAGCCCCAGCATTTT.

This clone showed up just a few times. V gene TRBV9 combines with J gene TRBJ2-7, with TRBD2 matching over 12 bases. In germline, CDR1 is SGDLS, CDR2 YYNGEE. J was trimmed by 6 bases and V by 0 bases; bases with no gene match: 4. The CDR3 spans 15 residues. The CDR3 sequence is CASSVAELAGGEQYF. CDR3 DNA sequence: TGTGCCAGCAGCGTAGCTGAACTAGCGGGAGGCGAGCAGTACTTC.

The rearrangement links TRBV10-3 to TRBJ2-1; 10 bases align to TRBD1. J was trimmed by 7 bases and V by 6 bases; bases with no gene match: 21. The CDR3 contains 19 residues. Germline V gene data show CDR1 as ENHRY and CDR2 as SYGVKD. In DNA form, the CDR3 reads TGTGCCATCAGCGCCCCGCGAAAGGTAAGACAGGGGGCTCGAAATGAGCAGTTCTTC. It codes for CAISAPRKVRQGARNEQFF.

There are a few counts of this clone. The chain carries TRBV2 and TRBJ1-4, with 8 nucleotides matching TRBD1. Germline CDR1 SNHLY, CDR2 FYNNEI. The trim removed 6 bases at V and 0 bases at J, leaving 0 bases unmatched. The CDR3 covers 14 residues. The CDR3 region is CASRDRATNEKLFF. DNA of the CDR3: TGTGCCAGCAGGGACAGGGCAACTAATGAAAAACTGTTTTTT.